Each of the 17 T cell receptor beta chains below was sequenced from the same sample in a study of blood T cell repertoires in COVID-19. TCRdb's table, derived via immunoSEQ multiplex PCR, lists solely in-frame clones and lacks some. The sample has about 200,000 clones; 85% are singletons. Sequenced: PBMCs or T cells enriched from blood (not recorded which). The receptors here all came from a man aged 35-49 years who had recovered from COVID-19.

In this sample, this clone turned up a few times. This chain links TRBV30 with TRBJ2-1; 12 bases are shared with TRBD1. The CDR3 spans 15 residues. Trimming at V came to 5 bases and at J to 6 bases, leaving 8 bases not matched to a gene. Germline V gives CDR1 GTSNPN, CDR2 SVGIG (reference sequence). CDR3 in DNA: TGTGCCTGGGACCCCGGGACAGGGGGCTTCAATGAGCAGTTCTTC. This encodes CAWDPGTGGFNEQFF.

This chain links TRBV18 with TRBJ1-3; D call uncertain. The V gene's germline CDR1 is KGHSH and CDR2 LQKENI. CDR3 length: 15 residues. Deletions cut 3 bases from V and 0 bases from J, with 9 bases between. In nucleotides, the CDR3 is TGTGCCAGCTCACCCTCGGAGATCTCTGGAAACACCATATATTTT. The encoded protein is CASSPSEISGNTIYF.

This sequence joins TRBV7-3 and TRBJ2-2; TRBD1 is a possible D gene (5 bases). V gave up 5 bases and J gave up 7 bases, with 20 bases separating them. This CDR3 spans 16 amino acids. In germline, CDR1 is SGHTA, CDR2 FQGTGA. The CDR3 loop reads CASSPQGIVGDGELFF. The CDR3, as DNA: TGTGCCAGCAGCCCCCAGGGAATTGTAGGGGACGGGGAGCTGTTTTTT.

This clone was detected once. The V gene is TRBV28, the J gene TRBJ1-1; weak D call: TRBD1 (6 bases). In germline, CDR1 is MDHEN, CDR2 SYDVKM. Trimming took off 4 bases at V and 6 bases at J, with 15 bases between the two ends. This CDR3 is 14 amino acids long. CDR3 DNA: TGTGCCAGCAGTTCCCCGACAGGCCTAGCTGAAGCTTTCTTT. Translated, it gives CASSSPTGLAEAFF.

The J gene is TRBJ2-7, the V gene TRBV7-8, with 11 bases aligning to TRBD2. J lost 6 bases, V lost 2 bases, and 12 bases had no gene match. Germline CDR1 and CDR2: SGHVS and FQNEAQ. There are 17 residues in the CDR3. The CDR3 here is CASSLLISRLAGSEQYF. CDR3 sequence (DNA): TGTGCCAGCAGCTTACTTATCTCTAGACTAGCGGGATCCGAGCAGTACTTC.

The V gene is TRBV25-1, the J gene TRBJ2-1; 10 nucleotides line up with TRBD1. The CDR3 runs to 15 residues. The germline V gene encodes CDR1 MGHDK and CDR2 SYGVNS. The trim removed 3 bases at V and 8 bases at J, leaving 7 bases unmatched. CDR3 region: CASSDSGTGDYEQFF. In DNA form, the CDR3 reads TGTGCCAGCAGTGATTCCGGGACAGGGGACTATGAGCAGTTCTTC.

The J gene is TRBJ2-7, the V gene TRBV19; weak D call: TRBD1 (5 bases). CDR1 LNHDA and CDR2 SQIVND come from the germline V gene (reference sequence). The V and J ends lost 5 bases and 2 bases respectively, with 13 bases between them. The CDR3 loop spans 14 amino acids. The CDR3 sequence is CASSSQKGTYEQYF. The CDR3 DNA sequence: TGTGCCAGTAGTTCACAGAAGGGGACCTACGAGCAGTACTTC.

This rearrangement joins TRBV6-5 to TRBJ1-4, with 10 bases fitting TRBD1. The trim removed 6 bases at V and 11 bases at J, leaving 9 bases unmatched. CDR1 is MNHEY, CDR2 SVGAGI, per germline. The CDR3 length is 14 residues. CDR3 nucleotides: TGTGCCAGCAGCGTCGGACAGGGGGGTATGAAACTGTTTTTT. Encoded protein: CASSVGQGGMKLFF.

This clone is a singleton in its sample. The chain couples TRBV11-1 to TRBJ2-3; tentatively, D is TRBD1 (5 bases). Trimming cost V 1 base and J 6 bases, with 14 bases left between them. This CDR3 region has 15 residues. CDR1 and CDR2 (germline): SGHAT, FQDESV (reference sequence). As DNA, the CDR3 is TGTGCCAGCAGCTTAGTGTCCAGGGCGGAGGATACGCAGTATTTT. It yields the protein CASSLVSRAEDTQYF.

J is TRBJ2-7 and V is TRBV6-9; D gene unclear. The CDR3 extends over 15 amino acids. V shed 3 bases and J shed 3 bases, with 15 bases lying between them. Looked up from germline, CDR1 is MNHGY and CDR2 is SVAAGI. DNA for the CDR3: TGTGCCAGCAGTTACGTTGAGCACGGCGGCTACGAGCAGTACTTC. It yields the protein CASSYVEHGGYEQYF.

This clone turned up a few times. The gene calls are TRBV13 and TRBJ1-1; 10 bases match TRBD1. Germline CDR1 is PRHDT and CDR2 is FYEKMQ (reference sequence). J was trimmed by 4 bases and V by 5 bases; bases with no gene match: 7. The CDR3 is made up of 15 amino acids. The CDR3 sequence: CASSEGQGIGTEAFF. The CDR3 bases are TGTGCCAGCAGCGAGGGACAGGGGATAGGCACTGAAGCTTTCTTT.

The chain joins TRBV2 to TRBJ1-3, with 9 bases aligning to TRBD1. Germline V gene sequence: CDR1 SNHLY, CDR2 FYNNEI. Trimming took 4 bases from V and 0 from J; bases not matched to a gene: 7. The CDR3 contains 17 residues. The CDR3 is CASSVYRGPFSGNTIYF. As DNA, the CDR3 is TGTGCCAGCAGTGTCTACAGGGGGCCTTTCTCTGGAAACACCATATATTTT.

This chain links TRBV5-5 with TRBJ1-4; TRBD1 agrees at 7 bases. V shed 4 bases, J shed 8 bases, and the junction held 8 bases outside the gene matches. The length of the CDR3 is 14 residues. The V gene's germline CDR1 is SGHKS and CDR2 YYEKEE (reference sequence). The CDR3 loop reads CASSRQGMGEKLFF. The CDR3 DNA follows: TGTGCCAGCAGCCGACAGGGTATGGGGGAAAAACTGTTTTTT.

This clone was seen repeatedly, ten times or more. The chain has TRBV19 and TRBJ1-5; possible D gene TRBD1, 5 bases. The CDR3 length is 13 residues. Germline loops: CDR1 LNHDA, CDR2 SQIVND (reference sequence). Trimming removed 8 bases from V and 6 bases from J, with 14 bases in between. CDR3 bases: TGTGCCAGTTCGGGGGGTTGGATTCAGCCCCAGCATTTT. It specifies CASSGGWIQPQHF.

This clone has only one observation. The CDR3 DNA reads TGTGCCAGCAGCTCCGGACAGGGGGATATAGCTTTCTTT. Translation: CASSSGQGDIAFF. The V and J genes are TRBV6-5 and TRBJ1-1, with 10 bases fitting TRBD1. Trimming took 6 bases from V and 10 from J; bases not matched to a gene: 8. The length of the CDR3 is 13 residues. From germline, CDR1 is MNHEY and CDR2 SVGAGI.

The CDR3 DNA reads TGTGCCAGCAGCCCCCGGGAGGTCTTGAACACTGAAGCTTTCTTT. Amino acids: CASSPREVLNTEAFF. This chain links TRBV7-8 with TRBJ1-1, with unresolved D. The V gene's germline CDR1 is SGHVS and CDR2 FQNEAQ. The CDR3 has 15 residues. Trimming shortened V by 5 bases and J by 0 bases, and 13 bases separated the two germline ends.

The chain links TRBV27 to TRBJ2-7, with 8 positions matching TRBD1. V trimming: 2 bases; J trimming: 4 bases; junction bases outside the gene matches: 10. Germline V gene data show CDR1 as MNHEY and CDR2 as SMNVEV (reference sequence). The CDR3 length is 16 residues. The CDR3 loop reads CASSLAPQGARYEQYF. The CDR3 nucleotides are TGTGCCAGCAGTTTAGCTCCTCAGGGGGCGCGGTACGAGCAGTACTTC.